The clone carrying this T cell receptor (beta chain) was counted a few times. Its target is not known. CDR3 length: 15 residues. The ends were cut back, 2 bases at V and 7 bases at J, with 18 bases in the middle. Germline assignment: CDR1 SQVTM and CDR2 ANQGSEA. As to time point: newly diagnosed GD, antithyroid drugs for less than 3 months. RNA isolated from PBMCs was used to make the TCR library. This sample is part of a study of regulatory T cells in long-lasting Graves disease. Study conclusions and caveats: TRBV28, TRBJ1-2 and TRBJ2-5 were segments that persistent disease favored. Among persistent patients, a larger number of public clonotypes were shared (roughly 2,900) than among newly diagnosed patients (966).

To make TCR beta libraries, researchers used iRepertoire HTBI primers and Arm-PCR of CDR3 regions. MiXCR, run by TCRdb on the multiplex PCR reads, gives a single entry per CDR3 protein. This table has about 470,000 distinct CDR3 sequences, about 16% appearing once. The data also belong to a second study, concerning T cells in Graves' hyperthyroidism and ophthalmopathy. That investigation notes: Carried out on the TCR CDR3, a first-round RT-PCR used the HTBI primer set. Blood samples included most of the expanded thyroid clonotypes exceeding 0.001.

This clonotype was sampled from a man aged 35-49 years with Graves disease. The V gene is TRBV29-1, the J gene TRBJ2-1; maybe TRBD2 (5 bases). The material sequenced was peripheral blood mononuclear cells (PBMCs), taken at new diagnosis, from a patient treated with antithyroid drugs. CDR3 sequence: CSVEKSGQDQNEQFF. CDR3 coding DNA: TGCAGCGTTGAAAAAAGCGGTCAGGATCAAAATGAGCAGTTCTTC.